Detailed here is one T cell receptor (beta chain). No antigen is known for it. CDR3 length: 19 amino acids. Trimming took 6 bases from V and 0 from J; bases not matched to a gene: 14. Germline V gene data show CDR1 as SNHLY and CDR2 as FYNNEI. For every subset, genomic DNA was evenly distributed across several immunoSEQ plates. This table comes from immunoSEQ multiplex PCR, and its TCRdb copy is limited to in-frame clones, with some not included. The sample holds roughly 2 million clones, over 85% seen once. This specimen belongs to a study of shared clonotypes between healthy human individuals. Whole-study findings and limits: When naive CD4 clonotypes were compared across a few donors, around 4.6% were shared.

The naive CD8 subset, CD45RO-negative cells positively selected for CCR7, excluded terminally differentiated effector memory CD45RA+ cells. V is TRBV2 and J is TRBJ1-5; the match to TRBD1 covers 10 bases. The TCR sequence derives from a man aged 18 to 35 in good health. Sample: naive CD8+ T cells sorted from blood. Here the CDR3 reads CASSGESGTGVISNQPQHF. The CDR3 nucleotides read TGTGCCAGCAGCGGGGAAAGTGGGACAGGGGTTATTAGCAATCAGCCCCAGCATTTT.